This T cell receptor (beta chain) was sequenced in a study of cytomegalovirus exposure and HLA in healthy donors (dated by TCRdb to about 2017). Context from the whole study: According to an earlier analysis of several hundred of the donors, about 180 million T cells yielded over 90 million unique TCR beta sequences and approximately 280 Gb of sequence data. An early release covering 550 to 650 HLA-typed donors comprised about 300 gigabases of sequencing data and 65 million to 100 million unique TCR sequences. The genetic ancestry cluster associated with self-reported Caucasian donors included around 76% of the 398 genotyped donors. The aim of the study was to test whether cataloging public T cell receptors could identify signatures of past pathogen exposure. The study used immunosequencing to profile the T cell repertoires of some 600 subjects and linked those repertoires to cytomegalovirus serostatus. In addition to the first cohort of 666 subjects, a separate validation cohort of approximately 120 different subjects was used. To predict cytomegalovirus infection status, the study combined high-throughput TCR immunosequencing, statistical association of individual TCRs with disease status, and machine learning. A later analysis re-analyzed previously published TCR beta repertoires from about 600 donors and added high-resolution HLA genotyping to study TCR occurrence patterns. Rather than drawing on any new phenotypic data, the later analysis identified candidate immune exposures from TCR beta sequences and the way those sequences occurred across donors. An earlier analysis of 587 of the donors applied high-throughput TCR beta sequencing to assess whether each TCR beta V gene segment acted as functional or pseudogenic. Donor age, sex, ethnicity and CMV serostatus were compiled together with the repertoire data. Genome-wide SNP genotypes for about three fifths of the 666 donors were used in a later genetic analysis, which treated that subset as a discovery cohort. All discovery cohort repertoires had been generated on a single sequencing platform. HLA typing included class I and class II loci at four-digit resolution. Typing coverage varied by locus: roughly 629-640 donors for A, B, C, DRB1 and DQB1; around 560 for DQA1; more than 600 for DPA1; fewer than 480 for DPB1. A few DR-DQ haplotypes were treated as single units for association and clustering because of strong linkage in the cohort. Among approximately 370 genotyped donors of the cohort, an average of roughly 230,000 unique TCR beta nucleotide sequences was sequenced per donor, of which about 19% were non-productive. Summary of the overall study and its limitations: In an earlier analysis of around 500 of the donors, most TCR beta V segments appeared in productive rearrangements about 90% or about 30% of the time, broadly matching IMGT annotations. In a later analysis, HLA-associated TCR beta chains showed more clonal expansion and lower generation probabilities than non-associated chains that were equally common. Because HLA typing was missing for some donors at each locus, association tests included only the typed subset. The only immune exposure information available for the cohort was CMV serostatus. A cluster of highly shared sequence variants was judged likely to represent a technical artifact of the sequencing pipeline. According to a later genetic analysis, donors in an Asian-associated ancestry cluster had fewer N-insertions in productive TCRs than the approximately 700-donor mean. This cohort had only TCR beta chains sequenced, and the lack of alpha or paired-chain data limited which features could be detected. According to a later analysis, TCR association rates differed among HLA loci, with DRB1 alleles showing the most associated TCRs and HLA-C alleles showing the fewest. According to a later analysis, most CMV-associated TCR beta chains appeared to be HLA-restricted, and the HLA associations seemed to be driven largely by CMV exposure. A few of the identified cytomegalovirus-associated TCR beta chains were confirmed in vitro to be specific for cytomegalovirus antigens. It was suggested by the authors that the approach could potentially be generalized to other disease states and immunological phenotypes. The 87-base-pair reads could not distinguish some IMGT-functional V segments, including TRBV6-2 and TRBV6-3, so those segments were excluded. A later analysis reported that several top co-occurrence clusters appeared linked to parvovirus B19, influenza, CMV and Epstein-Barr virus. Linkage disequilibrium might explain the correlated functional status among segregating V segments, but an unknown experimental factor could not be excluded. When HLA alleles, especially DR and DQ, strongly co-occurred, attributing TCR associations to individual alleles was difficult. The classifier was reported to diagnose cytomegalovirus status with high specificity and sensitivity in both the original and validation cohorts. Across donors, most TCR sequences were observed very rarely, whereas some public TCRs were present in many individuals. An association between a missense DCLRE1C variant and V-gene and J-gene trimming of TCR beta chains was found in a later genetic analysis and replicated in an independent cohort. Roughly uniform sequencing depth across donors was assumed in presence/absence analyses, although this assumption may not hold. Specific HLA alleles were associated with over 15,000 TCR beta sequences at a false discovery rate of 0.05 in a later analysis. The study listed 164 TCR beta chains as associated with cytomegalovirus. A further reported finding was that TCR beta sequences accurately predicted the HLA-A and HLA-B alleles for most subjects in the first cohort. Some 16 rarely observed V segments, including chromosome 9 orphons, were excluded from the earlier analysis of several hundred of the donors because counts were too low.

The cohort was made up of approximately 670 healthy bone marrow donors. At the time of sampling, all cohort members were nominally healthy, though unrecorded immune exposures were likely present. Of the roughly 700 cohort members, about 290 had a positive CMV serostatus and approximately 400 had a negative one, while no CMV serostatus was recorded for the donor. Every donor gave a peripheral blood sample, and the peripheral blood mononuclear cells from that sample were used for TCR beta sequencing. Genomic DNA extraction from the blood cell samples was performed with the Qiagen DNeasy Blood Extraction Kit. The library relied on the immunoSEQ multiplex PCR assay. For the multiplex PCR, a mixture combining 60 forward primers for TCR Vbeta segments and 13 reverse primers for TCR Jbeta segments was used. Amplification of the CDR3 region of rearranged TCR beta genes was performed with a multiplex PCR assay on genomic DNA. On the Illumina HiSeq System, the amplified TCR beta libraries were sequenced as 87-base-pair reads. In the original analysis: Across the roughly 670 repertoires, a later analysis counted tens of millions of unique TCR beta chains, approximately 12 million of which were shared by at least two donors. Raw reads were error-corrected and collapsed into unique sequences by a nearest-neighbor algorithm in which closely related sequences were merged to remove PCR and sequencing errors. Alignment of CDR3 sequences to IMGT reference sequences was used to assign V, D and J gene segments. For a sequence to be retained, a match of at least six nucleotides to both a V gene segment and a J gene segment was required. A rearrangement counted as productive if the CDR3 had no stop codons and remained in frame with V and J, and every other rearrangement counted as non-productive. Following IMGT convention, CDR3 was defined as the stretch from the second conserved V-encoded cysteine to the conserved J-encoded phenylalanine. The earlier analysis of about 620 of the donors excluded sequences that lacked an unambiguous match to a single V gene segment. An earlier analysis of several hundred of the donors called V segments functional above 56.7% productive rearrangements and segregating when the between-donor standard deviation exceeded 5%. A statistical classification framework was developed to diagnose cytomegalovirus status using the catalog of TCR beta chain sequences. V and J gene assignment, in a later analysis, came from comparing TCR nucleotide sequences with IMGT/GENE-DB human TR gene sequences. The TCRdist pipeline was used in a later analysis to assign CDR3 sequences and most-parsimonious VDJ recombination scenarios. In a later analysis, every TCR beta chain was defined by the combination of its CDR3 amino acid sequence and its V-gene family, and reads without a unique V-gene family were dropped. As a way to deal with suspected cross-contamination and a sequencing artifact, a later analysis dropped 500 to 700 nucleotide sequences that were highly shared and had low generation probability. In a later analysis, a clonal expansion index was calculated for each public chain from normalized within-repertoire ranks of inferred template counts. Generation probabilities in a later analysis came from a VDJ recombination model fitted to out-of-frame rearrangements, and those results were checked against IGoR. In a later analysis, hypergeometric tests were used to score TCR-TCR, TCR-HLA and TCR-CMV co-occurrence, with a repertoire-size bias correction applied to TCR pairs. To estimate false discovery rates, a later analysis permuted the HLA or CMV assignments 20 times. A later analysis grouped co-occurring TCRs with DBSCAN, adding TCRdist sequence similarity when clustering within HLA-allele-positive subsets. For co-occurrence clustering, repertoires with fewer than 30,000 or more than 120,000 public chains were excluded, along with five repertoires with anomalous nucleotide sharing. TCRdb retrieved this table from immuneACCESS and kept in-frame rearrangements only. Not all clones are present; in checked studies, unresolved V genes account for under half, and no reason is known for the remainder. V and J calls and clone size are those listed in that table; D and trimming were worked out from the DNA. The sample table lists about 59,000 clones, about 83% of them with a count of one. The biggest ten clones account for about 1.6% of the sample.

This clone has only one observation. There is no known antigen for this receptor. There are no base qualities to consult, and no much larger clone falls within one base. After removal of 5 bases from V and 8 bases from J, the junction retains 11 bases not matched to a gene. From the cysteine through the phenylalanine, the CDR3 covers 15 amino acids. Only the CDR3 region is kept as DNA, spanning 45 bases read in frame from base 1. CDR1 and CDR2 are read off the germline V gene (reference sequence) as MNHEY and SMNVEV. The sequence was obtained from a human donor in good health. Here the chain combines TRBV27 and TRBJ1-4; 7 bases in the junction line up with TRBD1. Sequencing was done on a sample of PBMCs. The sequenced DNA is TGTGCCAGCAGTCACAGGGGAACCAAGGGCGAAAAACTGTTTTTT. Its translation is CASSHRGTKGEKLFF.